This paragraph reports one T cell receptor (beta chain). Its antigen is unidentified. V lost 7 bases and J lost 0, with 7 bases in between. The CDR3 length is 12 residues. The V gene's germline CDR1 is SQVTM and CDR2 ANQGSEA. This sample was included in a study of read filtering for tumor transcriptome and immune sequencing. Study-level background: RNA-seq yielded only about 75 to 1,400 TCR reads, IR-seq about 4 to 11 million.

From about 400 ng of RNA, a library with molecular barcoded alpha/delta and beta/gamma adaptors was made. Each CDR3 protein gets one entry after TCRdb re-called the reads with MiXCR. Among approximately 140,000 distinct CDR3 sequences listed, roughly an eighth were seen once. General study results and limits: IR-seq captured clonotypes deeper and more reliably than RNA-seq. About four fifths of IR-seq clonotypes had a single read, yet these held about 3.5% of reads.

This TCR was recovered from a donor at least 40 years old with multiple myeloma. The rearrangement links TRBV29-1 to TRBJ2-1, with unresolved D. The source material was a population of CD138-negative cells sorted from bone marrow. CDR3 bases: TGCAGCGCTAGGAGCTCCTACAATGAGCAGTTCTTC. Amino acids: CSARSSYNEQFF.